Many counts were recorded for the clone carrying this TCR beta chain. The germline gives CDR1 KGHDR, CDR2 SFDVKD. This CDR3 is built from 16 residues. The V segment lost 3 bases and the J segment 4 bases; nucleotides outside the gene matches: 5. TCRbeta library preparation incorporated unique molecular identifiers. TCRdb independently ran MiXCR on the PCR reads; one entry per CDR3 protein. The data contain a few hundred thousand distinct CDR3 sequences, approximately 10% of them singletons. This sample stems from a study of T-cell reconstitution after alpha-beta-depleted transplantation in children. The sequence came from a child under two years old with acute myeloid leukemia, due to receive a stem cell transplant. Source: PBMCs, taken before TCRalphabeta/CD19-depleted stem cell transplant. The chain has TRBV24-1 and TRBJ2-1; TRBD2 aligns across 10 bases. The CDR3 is CATSDRTSGLYNEQFF. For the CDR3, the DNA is TGTGCCACCAGTGATCGGACTAGCGGACTTTACAATGAGCAGTTCTTC.